This TCR beta chain was sequenced in a study of blood T cells in healthy people across ages. Study-level background: Capturing about one barcoded beta molecule per two T cells was achieved by template switching.

Study-wide findings and caveats: Comparison with aged donors showed that long-lived donors had more naive CD4+ cells and higher diversity.

This clonotype was seen more than once but under ten times. What it recognizes is unknown. Combining a sample-barcoded 5' primer with a J-beta primer mix, a second PCR ran for about 7 to 12 cycles. Every molecule of cDNA carried a tag from a template-switch adaptor with 12 random nucleotides. TCRdb ran MiXCR on the 5' RACE reads and lists one entry per CDR3 protein. The table lists approximately 800,000 distinct CDR3 sequences, 46% of them singletons, with 15% to 20% in the top ten. Trimming took off 6 bases at V and 7 bases at J, with 14 bases between the two ends. From germline, CDR1 is SGHRS and CDR2 YFSETQ. This CDR3 region has 12 residues.

The V and J genes are TRBV5-1 and TRBJ2-7, with a weak D call TRBD2 (6 bases). The sequencing sample was made of blood. The clonotype comes from a man older than 75 in good health. The CDR3 sequence is CASKGGRDEQYF. CDR3 DNA: TGCGCCAGCAAGGGAGGTCGTGATGAGCAGTACTTC.